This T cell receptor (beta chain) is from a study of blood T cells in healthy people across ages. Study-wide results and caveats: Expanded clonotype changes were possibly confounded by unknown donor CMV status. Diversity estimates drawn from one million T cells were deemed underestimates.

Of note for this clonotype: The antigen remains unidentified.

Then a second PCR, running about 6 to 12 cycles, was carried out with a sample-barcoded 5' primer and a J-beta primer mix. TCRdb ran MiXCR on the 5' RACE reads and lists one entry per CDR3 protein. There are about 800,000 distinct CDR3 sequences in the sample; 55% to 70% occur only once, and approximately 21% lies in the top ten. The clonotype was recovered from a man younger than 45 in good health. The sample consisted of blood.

DNA for the CDR3: TGTGCCAGCAGCCAAATCAGCGGGGGGTACCAAGAGACCCAGTACTTC. This gives the protein CASSQISGGYQETQYF. The rearrangement joins TRBV4-2 to TRBJ2-5; 9 bases align to TRBD2. Germline trimming cut 2 bases from V and 0 bases from J; bases unmatched to any gene: 4. Germline V gene lookup returns CDR1 LGHNA and CDR2 YNFKEQ. CDR3 size: 16 residues.